A single sample gave rise to the 15 T cell receptor beta chains below, sequenced in a study of blood T cell repertoires in COVID-19. Here immunoSEQ multiplex PCR was the method, and the copy in TCRdb shows in-frame clones only, minus some. Seen here are roughly 76,000 clones, approximately 80% observed once, and the top ten hold 15% to 17%. The specimen sequenced was peripheral blood. Every receptor here comes from a human donor in a cohort sampled during active COVID-19.

The chain recombines TRBV7-2 with TRBJ2-7, with D possibly matching TRBD2 (6 bases). V was cut by 1 base and J by 7 bases, with 20 bases left in between. From germline, CDR1 is SGHTA and CDR2 FQGNSA. The CDR3 extends over 16 amino acids. CDR3 sequence (DNA): TGTGCCAGCAGCTTAGATTTTGGCGGGATCATGGGGGAGCAGTACTTC. Translating it yields CASSLDFGGIMGEQYF.

The CDR3: CASSPLSEITQYF. DNA of the CDR3: TGTGCCAGCTCACCACTGTCTGAGATTACCCAGTACTTC. The V gene is TRBV18, the J gene TRBJ2-5; D is uncertain. Deletions cut 1 base from V and 8 bases from J, with 11 bases between. This CDR3 spans 13 amino acids. CDR1 is KGHSH and CDR2 is LQKENI in the germline V gene. Together with reference TRBV18 and TRBJ2-5, the CDR3 gives the full variable domain: NAGVMQNPRHLVRRRGQEARLRCSPMKGHSHVYWYRQLPEEGLKFMVYLQKENIIDESGMPKERFSAEFPKEGPSILRIQQVVRGDSAAYFCASSPLSEITQYFGPGTRLLVL.

The table lists this clone with a few counts. The chain joins TRBV29-1 to TRBJ1-1; D is unclear. From germline, CDR1 is SQVTM and CDR2 ANQGSEA. This CDR3 is built from 13 residues. The ends were cut back, 3 bases at V and 4 bases at J, with 12 bases in the middle. The CDR3 loop reads CSVDTSRSTEAFF. Here the CDR3 DNA reads TGCAGCGTTGATACTTCCCGAAGCACTGAAGCTTTCTTT.

The chain carries TRBV29-1 and TRBJ2-7; TRBD1 might be the D (5 bases). Trimming cost V 4 bases and J 4 bases, with 11 bases left between them. Germline V lookup: CDR1 SQVTM, CDR2 ANQGSEA. The CDR3 contains 12 residues. For the CDR3, the DNA is TGCAGCGTTGTGTACTCAGGGTACGAGCAGTACTTC. Translating it yields CSVVYSGYEQYF.

The chain carries TRBV6-5 and TRBJ1-1; D remains unclear. Per germline, CDR1 MNHEY and CDR2 SVGAGI. CDR3 length equals 14 residues. The V gene lost 6 bases and the J gene lost 3 bases, with 14 bases spanning the gap. The CDR3 loop reads CASRVVDGDTEAFF. In DNA form, the CDR3 reads TGTGCCAGCAGAGTCGTGGACGGGGACACTGAAGCTTTCTTT.

The chain is built from TRBV5-1 and TRBJ2-4; 7 nucleotides agree with TRBD1. CDR1 is SGHRS, CDR2 YFSETQ, per germline. V lost 4 bases, J lost 4 bases, and 11 bases stayed unmatched. CDR3 length equals 16 residues. The CDR3 protein is CASSQVFGTEKNIQYF. CDR3 coding DNA: TGCGCCAGCAGCCAAGTGTTTGGGACAGAGAAAAACATTCAGTACTTC.

Concerning this clone itself: Mismatch with germline at one junction end may stem from a read error. This rearrangement joins TRBV2 to TRBJ2-3; 13 bases map to TRBD2. Per germline, CDR1 SNHLY and CDR2 FYNNEI. This CDR3 is built from 18 residues. CDR3 sequence (DNA): TGTGCCAGCATTGAACTAGCGGGAGGGCCTGCGAGCACAGATACGCAGTATTTT. This codes for CASIELAGGPASTDTQYF. The variable domain in full, with the rest retrieved from reference TRBV2 and TRBJ2-3, is EPEVTQTPSHQVTQMGQEVILRCVPISNHLYFYWYRQILGQKVEFLVSFYNNEISEKSEIFDDQFSVERPDGSNFTLKIRSTKLEDSAMYFCASIELAGGPASTDTQYFGPGTRLTVL.

The chain recombines TRBV28 with TRBJ1-6; a possible D gene is TRBD1 (6 bases). The CDR3 is 15 amino acids. With 2 bases removed from V and 10 bases from J, the gap between germline ends came to 15 bases. The V gene's germline CDR1 is MDHEN and CDR2 SYDVKM. CDR3 coding DNA: TGTGCCAGCAGTTTAGACGCGCAGGGGAACTCACCCCTCCACTTT. This sequence encodes CASSLDAQGNSPLHF.

This sequence joins TRBV18 and TRBJ2-7; the match to TRBD2 covers 10 bases. This CDR3 is 15 amino acids long. J lost 2 bases, V lost 6 bases, and 7 bases had no gene match. CDR1 KGHSH and CDR2 LQKENI come from the germline V gene. The CDR3: CASSRTSGVTYEQYF. CDR3 DNA sequence: TGTGCCAGCTCCCGCACTAGCGGGGTTACCTACGAGCAGTACTTC.

V usage is TRBV6-5 and J usage is TRBJ2-1, with D possibly matching TRBD2 (5 bases). The CDR3 loop spans 14 amino acids. The germline V and J ends were trimmed by 0 bases and 7 bases, with 10 bases remaining between them. The germline V gene encodes CDR1 MNHEY and CDR2 SVGAGI. Written as DNA, the CDR3 is TGTGCCAGCAGTTACTCGGCCGGGGTGAATGAGCAGTTCTTC. Protein: CASSYSAGVNEQFF.

The gene calls are TRBV3-1 (or the pseudogene TRBV3-2) and TRBJ1-1; no reliable D call. Germline values: CDR1 LGHDT, CDR2 YNNKEL (reference sequence). The V gene lost 1 base and the J gene lost 0 bases, with 9 bases spanning the gap. The CDR3 extends over 15 amino acids. The CDR3 sequence: CASSQVEDMNTEAFF. The CDR3 DNA reads TGTGCCAGCAGCCAAGTCGAGGATATGAACACTGAAGCTTTCTTT.

The chain joins TRBV5-1 to TRBJ1-5; 7 nucleotides match TRBD1. J lost 1 base, V lost 0 bases, and 4 bases had no gene match. The CDR3 has 16 residues. CDR1 is SGHRS and CDR2 is YFSETQ in the germline V gene. The DNA of the CDR3 is TGCGCCAGCAGCTTGGGACAGGGTCGGAGCAATCAGCCCCAGCATTTT. Translating gives CASSLGQGRSNQPQHF. Combining the CDR3 with reference TRBV5-1 and TRBJ1-5 gives the whole variable domain KAGVTQTPRYLIKTRGQQVTLSCSPISGHRSVSWYQQTPGQGLQFLFEYFSETQRNKGNFPGRFSGRQFSNSRSEMNVSTLELGDSALYLCASSLGQGRSNQPQHFGDGTRLSIL.

This clone was seen more than once but under ten times. This chain links TRBV4-2 with TRBJ1-6; D uncertain. Germline lookup yields CDR1 LGHNA and CDR2 YNFKEQ. V gave up 5 bases and J gave up 6 bases, with 17 bases separating them. The CDR3 sequence is 16 residues long. The CDR3 bases are TGTGCCAGCAGCTTCACCCGCGGGCAAGGTAATTCACCCCTCCACTTT. Its protein is CASSFTRGQGNSPLHF.

The rearrangement uses TRBV4-1 and TRBJ2-6; 13 bases match TRBD2. The CDR3 loop spans 19 amino acids. Losses at the gene ends were 0 bases for V and 3 bases for J; bases not matched to a gene: 5. Germline CDR1 is MGHRA and CDR2 is YSYEKL. CDR3 DNA: TGCGCCAGCAGCCAAGATACAGGACTAGCGGGAGTTGGGGCCAACGTCCTGACTTTC. It yields the protein CASSQDTGLAGVGANVLTF.

The chain uses TRBV24-1 and TRBJ1-5, with D unresolved. V was pared by 6 bases and J by 2 bases, with 7 bases between. The CDR3 has 13 amino acids. The germline CDR1 and CDR2 sequences are KGHDR and SFDVKD. CDR3: CATSRRGNQPQHF. CDR3 bases: TGTGCCACCAGTCGGAGGGGCAATCAGCCCCAGCATTTT.